This T cell receptor (beta chain) originates from a study of T cells in Graves' hyperthyroidism and ophthalmopathy. Researchers took RNA transcripts and amplified the TCR beta CDR3 regions from them. Carried out on the TCR CDR3, a first-round RT-PCR used the HTBI primer set. Each CDR3 protein gets one entry after TCRdb re-called the multiplex PCR reads with MiXCR. The sample contains 600,000 to 800,000 distinct CDR3 sequences, about a third of which appear only once. With V trimmed by 6 bases and J by 4 bases, 7 bases remained unmatched. The CDR3 spans 14 residues. Sequenced sample: blood. The TCR sequence derives from a woman between 40 and 50 years old with Graves' hyperthyroidism. This sequence joins TRBV12-3 or TRBV12-4 and TRBJ1-2; 8 nucleotides align to TRBD1. The CDR3 region has the DNA TGTGCCAGCAGACTCCAGGGGGCGGGCTATGGCTACACCTTC. It is translated as CASRLQGAGYGYTF.